This is a list of T cell receptor beta chains from one sample in a study of shared clonotypes between healthy human individuals. Produced via immunoSEQ multiplex PCR; TCRdb's table is partial and in-frame only. The table records more than 600,000 clones, around 90% of them present only once. Specimen: naive CD8+ T cells sorted from blood. Source of these receptors: a man aged 25-40 years in good health. Each CDR3 is given with its conserved first and last residue. The D gene is left open where the match is weak. Clone size is given for some rows only: seen once, a few or many times, or a class if the clone is expanded.

.	TRBD2	TRBV10-2	TRBJ2-7	TGCGCCAGCCAGATTAGCGGGAGTACATACGAGCAGTACTTC	CASQISGSTYEQYF
once	TRBD1	TRBV15	TRBJ2-7	TGTGCCACCAGCAGAGAGGACAGGGGAATCTACGAGCAGTACTTC	CATSREDRGIYEQYF
.	.	TRBV4-3	TRBJ2-1	TGCGCCAGCAGCGGGAGTGGACACAATGAGCAGTTCTTC	CASSGSGHNEQFF
once	TRBD1	TRBV6-5	TRBJ2-1	TGTGCCAGCCAAACGGGACAGGGGTACAATGAGCAGTTCTTC	CASQTGQGYNEQFF
.	.	TRBV13	TRBJ2-2	TGTGCCAGCAGCTGGGGGGCCGCCGGGGAGCTGTTTTTT	CASSWGAAGELFF
.	.	TRBV11-2	TRBJ2-1	TGTGCCAGCAGCTTAATTGAAGAACGGTTCTTC	CASSLIEERFF
.	.	TRBV7-9	TRBJ2-1	TGTGCCAGCAGCTTAGCGTTGGGGGACTCCTACAATGAGCAGTTCTTC	CASSLALGDSYNEQFF
.	TRBD2	TRBV9	TRBJ2-2	TGTGCCAGCAGCGTACGACTAGCTGAGAACACCGGGGAGCTGTTTTTT	CASSVRLAENTGELFF
once	TRBD1	TRBV5-1	TRBJ2-7	TGCGCCAGCAGCTCGACAGGGGGCTTTTGGGAGCAGTACTTC	CASSSTGGFWEQYF
.	.	TRBV28	TRBJ2-1	TGTGCCAGCAGTTTGGTGGGTCATAACAATGAGCAGTTCTTC	CASSLVGHNNEQFF
.	TRBD2	TRBV13	TRBJ2-1	TGTGCCAGCAGCCCATTGGGGGGGAACAGCCCCACTCTCTACAATGAGCAGTTCTTC	CASSPLGGNSPTLYNEQFF
.	.	TRBV7-9	TRBJ1-2	TGTGCCAGCAGCACCCAGGGGTCATATGGCTACACCTTC	CASSTQGSYGYTF
.	TRBD1	TRBV28	TRBJ1-1	TGTGCCAGCAGAAACAGGGGAATGTACACTGAAGCTTTCTTT	CASRNRGMYTEAFF
.	TRBD2	TRBV27	TRBJ2-1	TGTGCCAGCTCTGATTTCGCTAGCGGCATGTACAATGAGCAGTTCTTC	CASSDFASGMYNEQFF
.	TRBD1	TRBV7-9	TRBJ1-3	TGTGCCAGCAGCTTAGCCCTCCGGGACAGTCCAAACACCATATATTTT	CASSLALRDSPNTIYF
.	TRBD1	TRBV9	TRBJ1-2	TGTGCCAGCAGCGTAGATCCAGGGGGCAACTATGGCTACACCTTC	CASSVDPGGNYGYTF
.	.	TRBV11-2	TRBJ2-2	TGTGCCAGCAGCTTAGCAGGATATGTGCTGTTTTTT	CASSLAGYVLFF
.	TRBD1	TRBV29-1	TRBJ2-7	TGCAGCGCTCGACAGGGTGTAATGGAGGAGTACTTC	CSARQGVMEEYF
.	.	TRBV15	TRBJ2-1	TGTGCCACCAGCAGAGAAGGCTACAATGAGCAGTTCTTC	CATSREGYNEQFF
.	.	TRBV10-2	TRBJ2-2	TGCGCCAGCAGGACCAGCAACACCGGGGAGCTGTTTTTT	CASRTSNTGELFF
.	.	TRBV4-1	TRBJ2-3	TGCGCCAGCAGCAAACTTGGGACAGATACGCAGTATTTT	CASSKLGTDTQYF
few	.	TRBV6-5	TRBJ2-1	TGTGCCAGCACTTATTACGTGGGGGGCAATGAGCAGTTCTTC	CASTYYVGGNEQFF
.	.	TRBV7-9	TRBJ1-3	TGTGCCAGCAGCTTAGGGCCCTACTCTGGAAACACCATATATTTT	CASSLGPYSGNTIYF
.	TRBD2	TRBV7-8	TRBJ2-1	TGTGCCAGCAGCCACTCGACTAGCGGGAGGGCCCGGGGTGAGCAGTTCTTC	CASSHSTSGRARGEQFF
.	.	TRBV6-6	TRBJ2-7	TGTGCCAGCTACGCGGGCTTTCCCTACGAGCAGTACTTC	CASYAGFPYEQYF
.	.	TRBV5-1	TRBJ1-1	TGCGCCAGCAGCCTTCTGGGGGGTGGAACTGAAGCTTTCTTT	CASSLLGGGTEAFF
.	.	TRBV6-1	TRBJ1-1	TGTGCCAGCAGTGATTGGGCCCCGGCCACTGAAGCTTTCTTT	CASSDWAPATEAFF
once	TRBD2	TRBV28	TRBJ2-7	TGTGCCAGCAGTTTACTAACTAGCGGGACCTTCTCCTACGAGCAGTACTTC	CASSLLTSGTFSYEQYF
.	TRBD1	TRBV6-5	TRBJ1-2	TGTGCCAGCAGTTACAGGGACAGGGGACATGGCTACACCTTC	CASSYRDRGHGYTF
.	.	TRBV30	TRBJ1-2	TGTGCCTGGGGCCCTGACGGCTATGGCTACACCTTC	CAWGPDGYGYTF
.	.	TRBV21-1	TRBJ2-1	TGTGCCAGCAGCAAAGCGGGCCGGAATGAGCAGTTCTTC	CASSKAGRNEQFF
.	.	TRBV7-3	TRBJ2-5	TGTGCCAGCAGCTTACGTGGGGGCAGAGGGGAGACCCAGTACTTC	CASSLRGGRGETQYF
.	TRBD1	TRBV7-9	TRBJ2-3	TGTGCCAGCAGCCGGGACAGGGGCACCACAGATACGCAGTATTTT	CASSRDRGTTDTQYF
.	.	TRBV4-1	TRBJ2-1	TGCGCCAGCAGCCATCCCGGACTACCTCTTGGCAATGAGCAGTTCTTC	CASSHPGLPLGNEQFF
once	.	TRBV11-3	TRBJ2-5	TGTGCCAGCAGCTCACTGGGAGAAGAGACCCAGTACTTC	CASSSLGEETQYF
.	.	TRBV13	TRBJ2-7	TGTGCCAGCAGCTTAGTCCGCGCCAGAGGTGTCTACGAGCAGTACTTC	CASSLVRARGVYEQYF
.	.	TRBV5-3	TRBJ1-1	TGTGCCAGCAGCTCAACGACAGGACCGAGTGAAGCTTTCTTT	CASSSTTGPSEAFF
.	TRBD2	TRBV11-2	TRBJ2-1	TGTGCCAGCAGCTTGTACTGGGCGGGAGGGAAGTTTGAGCAGTTCTTC	CASSLYWAGGKFEQFF
.	.	TRBV7-9	TRBJ1-1	TGTTTCAGCGACGTAATTTTTGGCACTGAAGCTTTCTTT	CFSDVIFGTEAFF
.	TRBD1	TRBV29-1	TRBJ1-2	TGCAGCGTTGACTCAGGGACAGGGTTTGGCTATGGCTACACCTTC	CSVDSGTGFGYGYTF
.	.	TRBV9	TRBJ2-5	TGTGCCAGCTCCCCGCAAGCGGGGACCCAGTACTTC	CASSPQAGTQYF
.	TRBD2	TRBV6-5	TRBJ2-1	TGTGCCAGCAGTTTGGGTCAGCGGGAGGTGCAGTTCTTC	CASSLGQREVQFF